These 2 T cell receptor beta chains originate from one sample sequenced in a study of cytomegalovirus exposure and HLA in healthy donors. In the PCR, 60 Vbeta and 13 Jbeta primers were used. Produced via immunoSEQ multiplex PCR; TCRdb's table is partial and in-frame only. The data include 160,000 or so clones; the top ten clones carry roughly 2%. Material: PBMCs. These receptors all come from a man between 25 and 39 years old in good health and CMV-seronegative.

The chain employs TRBV27 and TRBJ2-1; TRBD2 matches at 8 bases. This CDR3 comprises 14 residues. From germline, CDR1 is MNHEY and CDR2 SMNVEV (reference sequence). The J segment lost 8 bases and the V segment lost 2 bases, leaving 5 bases of the junction unmatched. CDR3 residues: CASSLKAGGHEQFF. CDR3 coding DNA: TGTGCCAGCAGTTTAAAGGCGGGAGGCCATGAGCAGTTCTTC.

The rearrangement joins TRBV19 to TRBJ2-5, with TRBD2 identical over 9 bases. Germline loops: CDR1 LNHDA, CDR2 SQIVND (reference sequence). This CDR3 is built from 19 residues. V shed 0 bases and J 3 bases; nucleotides not matched to a gene: 14. DNA of the CDR3: TGTGCCAGTAGTATAGATGGGGCGGGAGGGTTTGGAGGCAAAGAGACCCAGTACTTC. Amino acids: CASSIDGAGGFGGKETQYF.